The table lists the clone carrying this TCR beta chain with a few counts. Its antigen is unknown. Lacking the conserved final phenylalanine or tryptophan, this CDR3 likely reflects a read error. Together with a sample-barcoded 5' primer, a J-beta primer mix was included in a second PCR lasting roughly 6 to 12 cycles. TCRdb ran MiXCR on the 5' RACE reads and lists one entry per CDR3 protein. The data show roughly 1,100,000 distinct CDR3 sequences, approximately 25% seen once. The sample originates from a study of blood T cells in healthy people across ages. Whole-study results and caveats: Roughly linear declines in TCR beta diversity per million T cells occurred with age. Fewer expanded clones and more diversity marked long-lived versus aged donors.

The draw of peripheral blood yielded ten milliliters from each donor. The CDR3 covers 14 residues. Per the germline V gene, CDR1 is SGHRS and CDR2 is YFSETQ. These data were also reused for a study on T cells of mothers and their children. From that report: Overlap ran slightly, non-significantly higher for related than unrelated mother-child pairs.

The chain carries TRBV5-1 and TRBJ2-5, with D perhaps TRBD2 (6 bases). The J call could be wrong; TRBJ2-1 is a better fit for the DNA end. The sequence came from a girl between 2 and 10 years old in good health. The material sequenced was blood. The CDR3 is CASSLGGINNEQFI. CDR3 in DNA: TGCGCCAGCAGCTTGGGCGGGATCAACAATGAGCAGTTCATC.